The 16 T cell receptor beta chains presented below share a single source sample, sequenced in a study of OX40 agonist ivuxolimab in advanced cancers. Repertoires were generated with immunoSEQ multiplex PCR, while TCRdb's copy carries only in-frame clones and drops some. The sample comprises about 58,000 clones, approximately 80% of which are singletons, and 0.75% rests with the top ten. This specimen consisted of CD4+ or CD8+ T cells sorted from blood, obtained in a trial of the OX40 agonist ivuxolimab. The receptors were sampled from an adult with an advanced solid tumor such as melanoma, head and neck, liver or kidney cancer.

Only one count was recorded for this clone. In DNA, the CDR3 is TGCGCCAGCAGAAATTTTGGGTCAGGGGGTGGCACAGATACGCAGTATTTT. Amino acid sequence: CASRNFGSGGGTDTQYF. The V and J genes are TRBV10-2 and TRBJ2-3, with 7 bases lining up with TRBD1. Losses at the gene ends were 6 bases for V and 1 base for J; bases not matched to a gene: 13. Per the germline V gene, CDR1 is WSHSY and CDR2 is SAAADI. The CDR3 contains 17 residues.

The table lists this clone with a few counts. The V gene is TRBV18, the J gene TRBJ2-5; D not certain. The ends were cut back, 0 bases at V and 1 base at J, with 9 bases in the middle. Germline loops: CDR1 KGHSH, CDR2 LQKENI. The CDR3 contains 15 residues. In DNA form, the CDR3 reads TGTGCCAGCTCACCACCTCCAGGCATCCAAGAGACCCAGTACTTC. Protein: CASSPPPGIQETQYF.

J is TRBJ2-3 and V is TRBV11-1, with D possibly TRBD2 on 5 matching bases. This CDR3 spans 15 amino acids. Germline assignment: CDR1 SGHAT and CDR2 FQDESV (reference sequence). The V gene lost 1 base and the J gene lost 3 bases, with 11 bases spanning the gap. The CDR3 DNA is TGTGCCAGCAGCTTAGAGGAGAGGGCGACAGATACGCAGTATTTT. This gives the protein CASSLEERATDTQYF.

This clone was seen only a few times. The rearrangement links TRBV5-1 to TRBJ2-3; 9 positions match TRBD1. This CDR3 is built from 17 residues. Germline V gene data show CDR1 as SGHRS and CDR2 as YFSETQ. Unmatched junction bases numbered 11, after V lost 4 bases and J lost 2 bases. The CDR3 loop reads CASSVAGTGISTDTQYF. The CDR3 nucleotides are TGCGCCAGCAGCGTAGCCGGGACAGGGATTTCCACAGATACGCAGTATTTT.

The V gene is TRBV29-1, the J gene TRBJ2-1; tentatively, D is TRBD2 (6 bases). The CDR3 consists of 14 residues. Trimming left V 4 bases short and J 6 bases short, with 16 bases between. The V gene's germline CDR1 is SQVTM and CDR2 ANQGSEA. In DNA form, the CDR3 reads TGCAGCGTTGGTTCTGCGGGACGACGCAATGAGCAGTTCTTC. Residues: CSVGSAGRRNEQFF.

This clone was picked up one time. The rearrangement links TRBV5-7 to TRBJ1-3, with D unresolved. TRBV5-7 is flagged as an ORF with uncertain function. V dropped 1 base and J dropped 0 bases, with 8 bases sitting between them. CDR3 length: 15 amino acids. The CDR3 nucleotides read TGTGCCAGCAGCTTGCGGCTGAACTCTGGAAACACCATATATTTT. Encoded protein: CASSLRLNSGNTIYF.

V usage is TRBV5-5 and J usage is TRBJ1-6; 7 nucleotides agree with TRBD1. Trimming took 1 base from V and 4 from J; bases not matched to a gene: 5. This CDR3 region has 16 residues. Germline loops: CDR1 SGHKS, CDR2 YYEKEE (reference sequence). CDR3 sequence reads: CASSLTGVAYNSPLHF. The CDR3 nucleotides read TGTGCCAGCAGCTTGACAGGGGTGGCATATAATTCACCCCTCCACTTT. Drawing the rest from reference TRBV5-5 and TRBJ1-6, the complete variable domain is DAGVTQSPTHLIKTRGQQVTLRCSPISGHKSVSWYQQVLGQGPQFIFQYYEKEERGRGNFPDRFSARQFPNYSSELNVNALLLGDSALYLCASSLTGVAYNSPLHFGNGTRLTVT.

This clone was seen only once. This rearrangement joins TRBV5-6 to TRBJ1-1; D is ambiguous. Germline CDR1 reads SGHDT; CDR2 reads YYEEEE. The CDR3 contains 13 residues. The V end was cut by 3 bases, the J end by 6 bases, with 12 bases between. CDR3 residues: CASSSWTVPEAFF. The CDR3 DNA reads TGTGCCAGCAGCTCCTGGACCGTACCTGAAGCTTTCTTT.

This chain joins TRBV7-9 and TRBJ1-2; a weak D match, TRBD1 (6 bases). V dropped 1 base and J dropped 3 bases, with 15 bases sitting between them. The CDR3 spans 16 residues. Germline values: CDR1 SEHNR, CDR2 FQNEAQ (reference sequence). In DNA, the CDR3 is TGTGCCAGCAGCTTAGACGTCGCTTCAGGGGACTATGGCTACACCTTC. It yields the protein CASSLDVASGDYGYTF. Based on the CDR3 plus reference TRBV7-9 and TRBJ1-2, the full variable domain is DTGVSQNPRHKITKRGQNVTFRCDPISEHNRLYWYRQTLGQGPEFLTYFQNEAQLEKSRLLSDRFSAERPKGSFSTLEIQRTEQGDSAMYLCASSLDVASGDYGYTFGSGTRLTVV.

This clone was seen just once. The rearrangement links TRBV9 to TRBJ2-3; D possibly corresponds to TRBD2 (6 bases). This CDR3 region has 17 residues. Germline loops: CDR1 SGDLS, CDR2 YYNGEE. The germline V and J ends were trimmed by 0 bases and 1 base, with 15 bases remaining between them. CDR3 residues: CASSVVDNPSGTDTQYF. DNA of the CDR3: TGTGCCAGCAGCGTAGTAGACAATCCTAGCGGCACAGATACGCAGTATTTT.

The chain couples TRBV2 to TRBJ1-1; D may be TRBD1 (6 bases). CDR1 is SNHLY, CDR2 FYNNEI, per germline. The CDR3 totals 14 residues. The V end was cut by 7 bases, the J end by 5 bases, with 17 bases between. For the CDR3, the DNA is TGTGCCAGCAATAGAGGGGGGCCTGGTACTGAAGCTTTCTTT. Translated, it gives CASNRGGPGTEAFF.

This clone was observed a few times. V usage is TRBV6-1 and J usage is TRBJ2-3; no firm D call. V lost 5 bases and J lost 5, with 8 bases in between. CDR3 size: 12 residues. Germline V lookup: CDR1 MNHNS, CDR2 SASEGT. CDR3 DNA: TGTGCCAGCAGTTGGAACGGAGATACGCAGTATTTT. Translation: CASSWNGDTQYF.

This sequence joins TRBV4-2 and TRBJ2-1, with 12 bases matching TRBD2. CDR1 is LGHNA and CDR2 is YNFKEQ in the germline V gene. The CDR3 has 17 amino acids. The J segment lost 3 bases and the V segment lost 2 bases, leaving 5 bases of the junction unmatched. CDR3 DNA: TGTGCCAGCAGCCAAATTAAGACTAGCGGGGGCTACAATGAGCAGTTCTTC. It codes for CASSQIKTSGGYNEQFF.

V and J are TRBV5-1 and TRBJ1-2; 9 bases are shared with TRBD1. Looked up from germline, CDR1 is SGHRS and CDR2 is YFSETQ. V lost 6 bases to trimming and J lost 3 bases; unmatched junction nucleotides: 3. There are 13 residues in the CDR3. The CDR3, as DNA: TGCGCCAGCACGGGACAGGGCTACTATGGCTACACCTTC. It yields the protein CASTGQGYYGYTF.

The genes are TRBV29-1 and TRBJ1-2, with a weak D call TRBD1 (5 bases). The CDR3 contains 10 residues. V gave up 5 bases and J gave up 6 bases, with 7 bases separating them. Germline CDR1 and CDR2: SQVTM and ANQGSEA. CDR3 in DNA: TGCAGCGTTTGGGGGGATGGCTACACCTTC. It specifies CSVWGDGYTF.

This clone was seen once. This chain uses TRBV6-1 with TRBJ2-2, with TRBD2 matching over 13 bases. This CDR3 comprises 15 residues. Losses at the gene ends were 6 bases for V and 6 bases for J; bases not matched to a gene: 4. Looked up from germline, CDR1 is MNHNS and CDR2 is SASEGT. The CDR3, as DNA: TGTGCCAGCAGATTACTAGCGGGGGGGCCCGGGGAGCTGTTTTTT. Translating it yields CASRLLAGGPGELFF.